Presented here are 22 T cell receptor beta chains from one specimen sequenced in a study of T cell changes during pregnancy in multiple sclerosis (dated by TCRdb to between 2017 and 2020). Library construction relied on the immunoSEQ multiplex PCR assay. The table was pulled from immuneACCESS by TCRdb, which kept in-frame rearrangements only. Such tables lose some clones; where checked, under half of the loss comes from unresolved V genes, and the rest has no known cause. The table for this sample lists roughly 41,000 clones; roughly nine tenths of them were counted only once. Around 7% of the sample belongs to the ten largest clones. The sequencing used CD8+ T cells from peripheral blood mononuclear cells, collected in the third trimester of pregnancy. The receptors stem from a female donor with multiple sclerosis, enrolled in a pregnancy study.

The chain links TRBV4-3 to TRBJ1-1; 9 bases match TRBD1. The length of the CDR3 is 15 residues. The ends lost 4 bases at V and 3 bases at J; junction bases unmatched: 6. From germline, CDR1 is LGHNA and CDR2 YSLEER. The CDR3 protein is CASSPNGQGYTEAFF. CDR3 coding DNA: TGCGCCAGCAGCCCGAACGGACAGGGGTACACTGAAGCTTTCTTT.

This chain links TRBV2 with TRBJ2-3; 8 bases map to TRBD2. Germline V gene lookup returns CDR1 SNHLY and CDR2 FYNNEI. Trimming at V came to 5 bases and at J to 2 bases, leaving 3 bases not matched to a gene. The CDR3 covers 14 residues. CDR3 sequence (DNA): TGTGCCAGCAGTAGGACTAGCATCACAGATACGCAGTATTTT. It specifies CASSRTSITDTQYF. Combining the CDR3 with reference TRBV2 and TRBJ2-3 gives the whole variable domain EPEVTQTPSHQVTQMGQEVILRCVPISNHLYFYWYRQILGQKVEFLVSFYNNEISEKSEIFDDQFSVERPDGSNFTLKIRSTKLEDSAMYFCASSRTSITDTQYFGPGTRLTVL.

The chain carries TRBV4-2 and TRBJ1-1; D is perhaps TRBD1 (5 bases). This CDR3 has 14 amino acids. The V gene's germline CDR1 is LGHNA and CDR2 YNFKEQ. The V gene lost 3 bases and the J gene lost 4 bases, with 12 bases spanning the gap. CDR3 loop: CASSQGREGTEAFF. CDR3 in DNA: TGTGCCAGCAGCCAGGGCAGGGAGGGCACTGAAGCTTTCTTT.

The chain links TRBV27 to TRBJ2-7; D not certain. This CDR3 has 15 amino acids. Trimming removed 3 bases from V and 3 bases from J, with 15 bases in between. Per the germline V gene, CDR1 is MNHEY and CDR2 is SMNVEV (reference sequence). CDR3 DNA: TGTGCCAGCAGTTTGGTACGCGTTGGGCACTACGAGCAGTACTTC. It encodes CASSLVRVGHYEQYF.

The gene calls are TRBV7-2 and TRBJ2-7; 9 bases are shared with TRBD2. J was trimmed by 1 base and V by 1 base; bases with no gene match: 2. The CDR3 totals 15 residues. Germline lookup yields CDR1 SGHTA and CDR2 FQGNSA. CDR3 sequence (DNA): TGTGCCAGCAGCTTAGGGCTAGCGGGATCCTACGAGCAGTACTTC. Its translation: CASSLGLAGSYEQYF.

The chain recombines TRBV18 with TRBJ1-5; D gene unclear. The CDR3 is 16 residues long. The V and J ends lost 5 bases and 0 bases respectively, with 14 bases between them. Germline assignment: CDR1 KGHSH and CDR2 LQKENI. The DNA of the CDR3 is TGTGCCAGCTCAGACGAGGATTTTGATAGCAATCAGCCCCAGCATTTT. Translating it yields CASSDEDFDSNQPQHF.

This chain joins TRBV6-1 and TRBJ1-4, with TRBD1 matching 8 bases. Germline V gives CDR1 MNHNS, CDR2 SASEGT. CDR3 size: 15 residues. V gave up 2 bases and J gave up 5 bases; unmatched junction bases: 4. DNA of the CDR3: TGTGCCAGCAGTGAAAAGACAGGGGAAAATGAAAAACTGTTTTTT. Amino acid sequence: CASSEKTGENEKLFF.

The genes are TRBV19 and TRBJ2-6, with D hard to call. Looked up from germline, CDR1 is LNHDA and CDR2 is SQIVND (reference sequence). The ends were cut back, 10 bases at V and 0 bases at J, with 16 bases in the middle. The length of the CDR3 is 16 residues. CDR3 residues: CATPRVANSGANVLTF. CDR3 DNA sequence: TGTGCCACCCCGCGCGTAGCAAACTCTGGGGCCAACGTCCTGACTTTC.

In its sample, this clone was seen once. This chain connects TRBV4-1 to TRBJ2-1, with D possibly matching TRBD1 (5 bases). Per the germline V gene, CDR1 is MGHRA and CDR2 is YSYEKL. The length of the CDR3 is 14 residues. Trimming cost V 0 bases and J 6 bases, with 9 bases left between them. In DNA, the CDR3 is TGCGCCAGCAGCCAAGATTGGGGCGTCAATGAGCAGTTCTTC. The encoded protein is CASSQDWGVNEQFF.

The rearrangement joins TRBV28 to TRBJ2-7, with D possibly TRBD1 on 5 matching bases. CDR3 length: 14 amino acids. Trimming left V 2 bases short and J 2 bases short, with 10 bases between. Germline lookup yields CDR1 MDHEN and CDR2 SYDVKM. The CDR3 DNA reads TGTGCCAGCAGTTTAAGGGGCAGAGCCTACGAGCAGTACTTC. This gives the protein CASSLRGRAYEQYF.

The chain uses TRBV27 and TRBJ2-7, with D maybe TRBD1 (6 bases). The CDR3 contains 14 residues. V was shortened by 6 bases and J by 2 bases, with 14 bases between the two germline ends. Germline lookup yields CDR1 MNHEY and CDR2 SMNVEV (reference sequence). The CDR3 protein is CASSLQGTAYEQYF. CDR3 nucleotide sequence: TGTGCCAGCAGCCTACAGGGAACCGCCTACGAGCAGTACTTC.

The DNA of the CDR3 is TGTGCCAGCAGCTCCCTTGGGCTAGCGGGGGCTACAGAGACCCAGTACTTC. This sequence encodes CASSSLGLAGATETQYF. The gene calls are TRBV7-8 and TRBJ2-5; 10 nucleotides match TRBD2. The ends lost 4 bases at V and 4 bases at J; junction bases unmatched: 12. Germline CDR1 and CDR2: SGHVS and FQNEAQ. The CDR3 sequence is 17 residues long.

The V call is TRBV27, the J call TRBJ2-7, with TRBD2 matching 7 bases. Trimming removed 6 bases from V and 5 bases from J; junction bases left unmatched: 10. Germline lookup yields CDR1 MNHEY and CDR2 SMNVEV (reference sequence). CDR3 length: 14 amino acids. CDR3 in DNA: TGTGCCAGCAGAGCCGGGACTATCTACAACGAGCAGTACTTC. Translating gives CASRAGTIYNEQYF.

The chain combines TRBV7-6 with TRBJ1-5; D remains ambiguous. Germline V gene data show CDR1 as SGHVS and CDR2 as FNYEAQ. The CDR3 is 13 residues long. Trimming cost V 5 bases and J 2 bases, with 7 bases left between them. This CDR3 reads CASSPEGNQPQHF. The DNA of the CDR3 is TGTGCCAGCAGCCCGGAGGGCAATCAGCCCCAGCATTTT.

The CDR3 DNA reads TGTGCCACCAGCGGACAGCTCCTGGGGGCTTTCTTT. Amino acid sequence: CATSGQLLGAFF. The chain uses TRBV15 and TRBJ1-1; possible D gene TRBD1, 6 bases. The germline gives CDR1 LNHNV, CDR2 YYDKDF (reference sequence). CDR3 length: 12 residues. Trimming removed 5 bases from V and 11 bases from J, with 15 bases in between.

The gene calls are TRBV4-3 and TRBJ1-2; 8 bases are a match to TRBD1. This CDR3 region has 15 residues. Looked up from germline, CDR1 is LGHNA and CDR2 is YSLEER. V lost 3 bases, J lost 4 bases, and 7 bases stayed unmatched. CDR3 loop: CASSQGTGNGYGYTF. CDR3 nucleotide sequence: TGCGCCAGCAGCCAGGGGACAGGTAATGGCTATGGCTACACCTTC.

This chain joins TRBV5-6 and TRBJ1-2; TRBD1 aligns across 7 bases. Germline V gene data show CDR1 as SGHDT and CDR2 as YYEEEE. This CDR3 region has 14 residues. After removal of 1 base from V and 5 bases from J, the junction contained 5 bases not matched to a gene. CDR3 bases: TGTGCCAGCAGCTTGAGGGGGCTCGGGTATGGCTACACCTTC. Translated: CASSLRGLGYGYTF. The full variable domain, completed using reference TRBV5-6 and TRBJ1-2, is DAGVTQSPTHLIKTRGQQVTLRCSPKSGHDTVSWYQQALGQGPQFIFQYYEEEERQRGNFPDRFSGHQFPNYSSELNVNALLLGDSALYLCASSLRGLGYGYTFGSGTRLTVV.

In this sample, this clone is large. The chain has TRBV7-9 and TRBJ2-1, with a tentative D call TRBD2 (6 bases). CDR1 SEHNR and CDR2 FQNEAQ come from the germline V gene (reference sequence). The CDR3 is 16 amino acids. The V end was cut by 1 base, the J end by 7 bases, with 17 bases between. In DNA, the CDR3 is TGTGCCAGCAGCTTAGGGGAGGCAGGGCAGCGAAATGAGCAGTTCTTC. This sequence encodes CASSLGEAGQRNEQFF.

CDR3 sequence reads: CASSPRGTALQETQYF. The CDR3 DNA follows: TGTGCCAGCAGCCCCCGGGGGACAGCCCTCCAAGAGACCCAGTACTTC. The chain couples TRBV28 to TRBJ2-5, with a tentative D call TRBD1 (7 bases). Between the trimmed V and J ends, which lost 6 bases and 1 base, there was a span of 18 bases. The CDR3 covers 16 residues. The germline CDR1 and CDR2 sequences are MDHEN and SYDVKM.

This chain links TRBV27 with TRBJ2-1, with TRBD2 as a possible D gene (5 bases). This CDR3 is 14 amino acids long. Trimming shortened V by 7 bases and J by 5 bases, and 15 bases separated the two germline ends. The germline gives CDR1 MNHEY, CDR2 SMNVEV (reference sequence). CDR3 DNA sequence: TGTGCCAGCACCGTAGGCGGAGGACACAATGAGCAGTTCTTC. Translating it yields CASTVGGGHNEQFF.

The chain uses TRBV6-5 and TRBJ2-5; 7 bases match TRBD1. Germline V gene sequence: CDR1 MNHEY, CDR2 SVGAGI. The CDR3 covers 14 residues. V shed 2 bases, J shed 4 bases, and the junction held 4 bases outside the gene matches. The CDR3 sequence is CASSYVGGRETQYF. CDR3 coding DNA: TGTGCCAGCAGTTACGTAGGGGGCCGAGAGACCCAGTACTTC.

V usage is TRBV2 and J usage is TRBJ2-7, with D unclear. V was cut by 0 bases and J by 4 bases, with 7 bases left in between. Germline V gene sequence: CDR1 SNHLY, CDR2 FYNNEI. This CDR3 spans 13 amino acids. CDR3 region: CASSEAASYEQYF. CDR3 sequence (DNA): TGTGCCAGCAGTGAAGCGGCAAGTTACGAGCAGTACTTC.